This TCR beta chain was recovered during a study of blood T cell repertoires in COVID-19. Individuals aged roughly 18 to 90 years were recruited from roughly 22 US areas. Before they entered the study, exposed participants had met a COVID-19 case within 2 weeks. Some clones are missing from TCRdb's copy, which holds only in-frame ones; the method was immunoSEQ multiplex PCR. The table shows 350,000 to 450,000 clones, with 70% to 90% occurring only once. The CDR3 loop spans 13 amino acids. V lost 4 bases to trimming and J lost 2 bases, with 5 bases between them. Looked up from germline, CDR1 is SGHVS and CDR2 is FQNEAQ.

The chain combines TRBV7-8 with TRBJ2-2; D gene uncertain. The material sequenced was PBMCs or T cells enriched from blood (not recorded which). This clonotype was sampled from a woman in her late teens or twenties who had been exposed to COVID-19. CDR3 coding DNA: TGTGCCAGCAGCTCCAAAAACACCGGGGAGCTGTTTTTT. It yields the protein CASSSKNTGELFF.